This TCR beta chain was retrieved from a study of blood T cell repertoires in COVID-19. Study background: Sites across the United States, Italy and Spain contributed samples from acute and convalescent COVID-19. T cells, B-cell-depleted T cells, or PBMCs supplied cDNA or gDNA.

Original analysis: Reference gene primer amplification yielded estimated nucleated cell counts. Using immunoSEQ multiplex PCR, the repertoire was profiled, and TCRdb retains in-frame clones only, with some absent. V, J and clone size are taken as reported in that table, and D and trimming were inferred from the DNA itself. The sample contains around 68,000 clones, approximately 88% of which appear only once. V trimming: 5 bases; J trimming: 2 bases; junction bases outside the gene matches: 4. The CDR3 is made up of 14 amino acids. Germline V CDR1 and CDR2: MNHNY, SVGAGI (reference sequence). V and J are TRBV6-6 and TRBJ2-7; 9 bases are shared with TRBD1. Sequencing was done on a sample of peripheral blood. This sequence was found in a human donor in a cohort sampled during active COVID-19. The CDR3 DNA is TGTGCCAGCAGTGGTGGGGACAGGGCCTACGAGCAGTACTTC. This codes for CASSGGDRAYEQYF.